Presented here are 10 T cell receptor beta chains from one specimen sequenced in a study of CD8 T cells in ankylosing spondylitis. Antigen specificity for these receptors is unknown. Findings and limits, study-wide: A TCR beta motif of under 10 highly homologous variants appeared characteristic of ankylosing spondylitis blood.

TCRdb called the 5' RACE reads again in MiXCR, with one record for every CDR3 protein. The table shows about 220,000 distinct CDR3 sequences, with more than 5.5% occurring only once. Sequencing was done on a sample of blood, either unsorted or a sorted T cell fraction (not recorded which). These receptors originate from a male donor with ankylosing spondylitis.

J is TRBJ2-2 and V is TRBV27; D might be TRBD2 (6 bases). Germline values: CDR1 MNHEY, CDR2 SMNVEV (reference sequence). Deletions cut 11 bases from V and 2 bases from J, with 9 bases between. This CDR3 has 12 residues. The CDR3 coding sequence is TGTGCCGGCGGGACTAACACCGGGGAGCTGTTTTTT. Its protein product is CAGGTNTGELFF.

V is TRBV11-2 and J is TRBJ1-2; D gene unclear. CDR1 is SGHAT, CDR2 FQNNGV, per germline. This CDR3 comprises 14 residues. The V and J ends lost 1 base and 3 bases respectively, with 9 bases between them. The CDR3: CASSLGFTDYGYTF. DNA of the CDR3: TGTGCCAGCAGCTTAGGTTTCACGGACTATGGCTACACCTTC.

This clonotype was observed at least ten times. This chain uses TRBV27 with TRBJ2-2; no firm D call. V lost 4 bases and J lost 1, with 13 bases in between. CDR3 length: 16 residues. Germline loops: CDR1 MNHEY, CDR2 SMNVEV (reference sequence). CDR3 nucleotides: TGTGCCAGCAGTTCCTATACCAACTTGAACACCGGGGAGCTGTTTTTT. This translates into CASSSYTNLNTGELFF.

V and J are TRBV10-3 and TRBJ1-5; TRBD1 matches at 9 bases. Trimming at V came to 3 bases and at J to 6 bases, leaving 12 bases not matched to a gene. The length of the CDR3 is 17 residues. Per the germline V gene, CDR1 is ENHRY and CDR2 is SYGVKD. The CDR3 here is CAISDPGQGMFVQPQHF. CDR3 in DNA: TGTGCCATCAGTGACCCGGGACAGGGTATGTTTGTTCAGCCCCAGCATTTT.

This clonotype came up many times. The chain uses TRBV11-2 and TRBJ2-7; 13 bases match TRBD2. V lost 0 bases, J lost 4 bases, and 9 bases stayed unmatched. The germline CDR1 and CDR2 sequences are SGHAT and FQNNGV. This CDR3 is built from 18 residues. DNA for the CDR3: TGTGCCAGCAGCTTAGATGTTCGGACTAGCGGGAGCATGTACGAGCAGTACTTC. Its translation: CASSLDVRTSGSMYEQYF.

This clonotype has more than one count but fewer than ten. This chain connects TRBV18 to TRBJ2-2; D call uncertain. Trimming left V 3 bases short and J 14 bases short, with 10 bases between. The V gene's germline CDR1 is KGHSH and CDR2 LQKENI. The CDR3 extends over 11 amino acids. The chain's CDR3 is CASSPAGGLFF. The CDR3 bases are TGTGCCAGCTCACCTGCTGGTGGACTGTTTTTT. The full variable domain, its missing parts supplied by reference TRBV18 and TRBJ2-2, is NAGVMQNPRHLVRRRGQEARLRCSPMKGHSHVYWYRQLPEEGLKFMVYLQKENIIDESGMPKERFSAEFPKEGPSILRIQQVVRGDSAAYFCASSPAGGLFFGEGSRLTVL.

V gene TRBV10-1 combines with J gene TRBJ2-1; D not certain. CDR1 and CDR2 (germline): WNHNN, SYGVQD (reference sequence). The ends were cut back, 7 bases at V and 5 bases at J, with 12 bases in the middle. This CDR3 region has 13 residues. For the CDR3, the DNA is TGCGCCAGCATAATATTGGGCGACAATGAGCAGTTCTTC. This gives the protein CASIILGDNEQFF.

This clonotype was recorded many times. The chain links TRBV5-1 to TRBJ2-3; D is perhaps TRBD2 (5 bases). V gave up 0 bases and J gave up 0 bases, with 17 bases separating them. Germline V CDR1 and CDR2: SGHRS, YFSETQ. This CDR3 has 18 residues. CDR3 sequence: CASSLVFGGGASTDTQYF. CDR3 nucleotide sequence: TGCGCCAGCAGCTTGGTATTCGGAGGTGGTGCTAGCACAGATACGCAGTATTTT.

This clonotype was picked up many times. The J gene is TRBJ2-2, the V gene TRBV4-3; no definite D call. Trimming took off 3 bases at V and 4 bases at J, with 3 bases between the two ends. This CDR3 is 12 amino acids long. From germline, CDR1 is LGHNA and CDR2 YSLEER. The CDR3 reads CASSQRTGELFF. The CDR3 DNA sequence: TGCGCCAGCAGCCAGCGCACCGGGGAGCTGTTTTTT.

This clonotype came up many times. The rearrangement joins TRBV27 to TRBJ2-1, with D maybe TRBD2 (6 bases). The CDR3 spans 16 residues. The V gene lost 4 bases and the J gene lost 3 bases, with 16 bases spanning the gap. Germline assignment: CDR1 MNHEY and CDR2 SMNVEV (reference sequence). The CDR3 region has the DNA TGTGCCAGCAGTTCTAGGCCTGCGGGGATCTACAATGAGCAGTTCTTC. Its translation is CASSSRPAGIYNEQFF.